This TCR beta chain was retrieved from a study of cytomegalovirus exposure and HLA in healthy donors (dated by TCRdb to 2016 to 2017). For context, the study as a whole: An earlier analysis of a few hundred of the donors reported under 300 Gb of sequence data and 95 million to 120 million unique TCR beta sequences obtained from roughly 170 million T cells. About 300 gigabases of sequencing data and approximately 85 million unique TCR sequences were included in an early release covering about 600 HLA-typed donors. Of the approximately 400 genotyped donors, 65% to 90% fell in the genetic ancestry cluster associated with self-reported Caucasian donors. The aim of the study was to test whether cataloging public T cell receptors could identify signatures of past pathogen exposure. The T cell repertoires of several hundred subjects were profiled by immunosequencing and related to cytomegalovirus serostatus. Along with the roughly 610-subject first cohort, a separate validation cohort of 120 different subjects was used. To predict cytomegalovirus infection status, the study brought together high-throughput TCR immunosequencing, statistical association of individual TCRs with disease status, and machine learning. To study patterns of TCR occurrence, a later analysis re-analyzed previously published TCR beta repertoires from around 700 donors and added high-resolution HLA genotyping. The later analysis used no new phenotypic data to find candidate immune exposures, relying instead on TCR beta sequences and their occurrence across donors. An earlier analysis of approximately 630 of the donors applied high-throughput TCR beta sequencing to assess whether each TCR beta V gene segment acted as functional or pseudogenic. Donor age, sex, ethnicity and CMV serostatus were compiled alongside the repertoire data. Genome-wide SNP genotypes for about 65% of the roughly 700 donors were used in a later genetic analysis, which treated that subset as a discovery cohort. Every repertoire in the discovery cohort had been generated on one and the same sequencing platform. Class I and class II HLA loci were covered by the typing at four-digit resolution. Typing coverage differed by locus: A, B, C, DRB1 and DQB1 were typed in about 620-640 donors, DQA1 in 500 to 550, DPA1 in some 610, and DPB1 in roughly 470. Five DR-DQ haplotypes were treated as single units for association and clustering because of strong linkage in the cohort. Across some 400 genotyped donors of the cohort, an average of roughly 250,000 unique TCR beta nucleotide sequences per donor were sequenced, and around 20% of those sequences were non-productive.

On this clone itself: It lacks a known antigen. No much larger clone exists at a distance of one base, and base qualities are not known.

Receptor amplification or capture employed the immunoSEQ multiplex PCR assay. For the multiplex PCR, a mixture combining 60 forward primers for TCR Vbeta segments and 13 reverse primers for TCR Jbeta segments was used. Amplification of the CDR3 region of rearranged TCR beta genes was performed with a multiplex PCR assay on genomic DNA. The amplified TCR beta libraries were sequenced on the Illumina HiSeq System as 87-base-pair reads. The study's processing was this. A later analysis counted approximately 84 million unique TCR beta chains across the 670 or so repertoires, and roughly 9.9 million of these chains were shared by at least two donors. To remove PCR and sequencing errors, raw reads were error-corrected and collapsed into unique sequences using a nearest-neighbor algorithm that merged closely related sequences. Alignment of CDR3 sequences to IMGT reference sequences was used to assign V, D and J gene segments. For a sequence to be retained, a match of at least six nucleotides was required to both a V gene segment and a J gene segment. Rearrangements were classified as productive when the CDR3 lacked stop codons and remained in frame with V and J, and all other rearrangements were classified as non-productive. CDR3 was defined by IMGT convention, running from the second conserved V-encoded cysteine to the conserved J-encoded phenylalanine. The earlier analysis of approximately 500 of the donors excluded sequences that lacked an unambiguous match to a single V gene segment. In an earlier analysis of roughly 500 of the donors, V segments were called functional above 56.7% productive rearrangements and were called segregating when the between-donor standard deviation exceeded 5%. A statistical classification framework was developed to diagnose cytomegalovirus status using the catalog of TCR beta chain sequences. In a later analysis, V and J genes were assigned by comparing TCR nucleotide sequences against IMGT/GENE-DB human TR gene sequences. Using the TCRdist pipeline, a later analysis assigned CDR3 sequences along with most-parsimonious VDJ recombination scenarios. A later analysis defined each TCR beta chain by its CDR3 amino acid sequence plus V-gene family, and excluded reads lacking a unique V-gene family. To address suspected cross-contamination and a sequencing artifact, a later analysis removed 592 highly shared, low-generation-probability nucleotide sequences. A later analysis calculated a clonal expansion index for each public chain from normalized within-repertoire ranks of inferred template counts. Generation probabilities in a later analysis came from a VDJ recombination model fitted to out-of-frame rearrangements, and those results were checked against IGoR. In a later analysis, TCR-TCR, TCR-HLA and TCR-CMV co-occurrence was scored with hypergeometric tests, and a repertoire-size bias correction was applied to TCR pairs. False discovery rates were estimated in a later analysis by permuting HLA or CMV assignments 20 times. In a later analysis, co-occurring TCRs were grouped using DBSCAN, and TCRdist sequence similarity was added for clustering within HLA-allele-positive subsets. Co-occurrence clustering excluded repertoires with fewer than 30,000 or more than 120,000 public chains, plus five with anomalous nucleotide sharing. TCRdb mirrors the immuneACCESS table, restricted to in-frame sequences. Some clones are absent from its copies; in checked studies, under half trace to an unresolved V gene, and the reason for the others is unknown. V, J and clone size are taken as reported in that table, and D and trimming were inferred from the DNA itself. This sample gives 100,000 to 150,000 clones in total; less than 85% of them show up just once. The ten top clones hold 1.5% of the sample.

What the study reported, not specific to this receptor: Assigning TCR associations to individual alleles was difficult when HLA alleles, especially DR and DQ, strongly co-occurred. In this cohort, only TCR beta chains were sequenced, and detectable features were limited by the absence of alpha or paired-chain data. The only immune exposure information available for the cohort was CMV serostatus. Presence/absence analyses assumed roughly uniform sequencing depth across donors, an assumption that may not hold. Some 15 rarely observed V segments, including chromosome 9 orphons, were excluded from the earlier analysis of 550 to 700 of the donors because counts were too low. In an earlier analysis of more than 500 of the donors, most TCR beta V segments appeared in productive rearrangements about 90% or about 30% of the time, broadly matching IMGT annotations. A later genetic analysis reported fewer N-insertions in productive TCRs among donors in an Asian-associated ancestry cluster than the approximately 670-donor mean. While some public TCRs were present in many individuals, most TCR sequences turned up only very rarely across donors. A group of highly shared sequence variants was considered likely to be a technical artifact of the sequencing pipeline. In a later analysis, several top co-occurrence clusters were reported to appear linked to parvovirus B19, influenza, CMV and Epstein-Barr virus. In a later genetic analysis, a missense DCLRE1C variant was associated with V-gene and J-gene trimming of TCR beta chains, and the association was replicated in an independent cohort. The 87-base-pair reads could not distinguish some IMGT-functional V segments, including TRBV6-2 and TRBV6-3, so those segments were excluded. In vitro tests confirmed that a few of the cytomegalovirus-associated TCR beta chains recognize cytomegalovirus antigens. In a later analysis, around 15,000 TCR beta sequences were associated with specific HLA alleles at a false discovery rate of 0.05. A later analysis found that HLA-associated TCR beta chains were more clonally expanded and had lower generation probabilities than equally common non-associated chains. In a later analysis, most CMV-associated TCR beta chains were found to appear HLA-restricted, with HLA associations seemingly driven largely by CMV exposure. In the study, approximately 160 TCR beta chains were listed as associated with cytomegalovirus. Linkage disequilibrium might explain the correlated functional status among segregating V segments, but an unknown experimental factor could not be ruled out. Because HLA typing was unavailable for some donors at each locus, only the typed subset was used in association tests. In a later analysis, TCR association rates were found to vary across HLA loci, with the most associated TCRs seen for DRB1 alleles and the fewest for HLA-C alleles. Cytomegalovirus status was reported to be diagnosed by the classifier with high specificity and sensitivity in both the original and validation cohorts. It was suggested by the authors that the approach could potentially be generalized to other disease states and immunological phenotypes. A further reported finding was that TCR beta sequences accurately predicted the HLA-A and HLA-B alleles for most subjects in the first cohort.

In total, roughly 670 healthy bone marrow donors made up the cohort. At the time of sampling, every cohort member was nominally healthy, though immune exposures that went unrecorded were likely present. The donor tested CMV seronegative, placing the donor among the roughly 340 seronegative members of the cohort. Each donor provided a peripheral blood sample, and peripheral blood mononuclear cells were used for TCR beta sequencing. Genomic DNA was extracted from the blood cell samples with the Qiagen DNeasy Blood Extraction Kit. The CDR3 sequence holds 14 residues, the cysteine and phenylalanine included. The sequence is cut down to CDR3 DNA, 42 bases in frame from base 1. The CDR1 and CDR2 encoded by the germline V gene (reference sequence) are LNHDA and SQIVND.

The sequenced sample consisted of PBMCs. Recombination connected TRBV19 to TRBJ2-5; D gene: possibly TRBD2, on 6 matching bases. The J call is in doubt because the DNA end fits TRBJ2-7 better. The receptor comes from a man aged 40-55 years in good health and CMV-seronegative. The CDR3 reads CASSIVAATHEQYF. The base sequence is TGTGCCAGTTCAATCGTAGCGGCTACCCACGAGCAGTACTTC.